The sequence of this T cell receptor (beta chain) was determined in a study of PD-1 blockade in mismatch repair-deficient tumors (dated by TCRdb to about 2017). Background on the whole study: Between late 2013 and September 2016, the trial enrolled 65 to 95 consecutive patients with some eleven types of mismatch repair-deficient cancer, all of whom had received prior treatment and were progressing. Tumor-associated T cell clones in the peripheral blood of patients responding to PD-1 blockade were tracked using deep sequencing of TCR CDR3 regions. Results and caveats for the whole study, not just this receptor: Rapid expansion after pembrolizumab followed by contraction, generally before radiologic responses, was shown by tumor-resident clones, which were often undetectable in blood before treatment.

V ends up 4 bases short and J 7 bases short, with an unmatched junction base count of 6. The CDR1 and CDR2 encoded by the germline V gene are SGHTA and FQGNSA. From the cysteine up to the phenylalanine, the CDR3 has a length of 13 residues. The sequence is cut down to CDR3 DNA, 39 bases in frame from base 1. The library was prepared using the immunoSEQ multiplex PCR assay. TCRdb limited this immuneACCESS table to in-frame rearrangements with V and J called. A share of clones is missing; checked studies link under half to unresolved V genes, and the rest is unexplained. Across this sample there are some 100,000 clones, with 70% to 85% seen only once. The ten largest clones add up to roughly 6.3% of the sample. Mismatch repair deficiency in every enrolled patient was established by polymerase chain reaction or immunohistochemistry. A few patients who responded to pembrolizumab therapy underwent TCR sequencing. Pembrolizumab PD-1 blockade was prospectively tested in advanced mismatch repair-deficient cancers, regardless of tissue of origin, in the phase II trial. Peripheral blood T cell samples were serially collected before and at multiple times after PD-1 blockade was started. Blood sampling time points were reported as weeks after the first dose of pembrolizumab.

Regarding this clone: Its antigen is not yet known. No qualities accompany the bases; no much larger clone lies one base away.

The sequence derives from an adult with mismatch repair-deficient cancer. The chain couples TRBV7-2 to TRBJ1-1; 7 bases in the middle match TRBD1. The specimen was peripheral blood, collected around 8 months after starting pembrolizumab. The CDR3: CASSSGQRVEAFF. The DNA reads as follows: TGTGCCAGCAGCTCGGGACAGAGAGTTGAAGCTTTCTTT.